Presented here are 29 T cell receptor beta chains from one specimen sequenced in a study of T cells in Graves' hyperthyroidism and ophthalmopathy. What was amplified from RNA transcripts were TCR beta CDR3 regions. RT-PCR in the first round (using the HTBI primer set) targeted the TCR CDR3. TCRdb called the multiplex PCR reads again in MiXCR, with one record for every CDR3 protein. The sample has around 690,000 distinct CDR3 sequences, 17% seen once. The sample comprised blood. These receptors all come from a man aged 50 or older with Graves' hyperthyroidism.

This clonotype was counted at least ten times. The V call is TRBV12-3 or TRBV12-4, the J call TRBJ1-3; tentative D call: TRBD1 (5 bases). This CDR3 region has 13 residues. V lost 5 bases and J 6 bases, leaving 11 bases between the germline ends. The CDR3 coding sequence is TGTGCCAGCAGTGCCGGGACGGTAAACACCATATATTTT. It is translated as CASSAGTVNTIYF.

This clonotype was seen only a few times. The chain couples TRBV6-1 to TRBJ2-1, with D unclear. Trimming removed 2 bases at V and 7 bases at J, with 9 bases between. The CDR3 covers 13 residues. Looked up from germline, CDR1 is MNHNS and CDR2 is SASEGT. In DNA form, the CDR3 reads TGTGCCAGCAGTGAATGGCTCACGAATGAGCAGTTCTTC. Encoded protein: CASSEWLTNEQFF.

The J gene is TRBJ2-7, the V gene TRBV9; D is unresolved. The CDR3 spans 12 residues. V gave up 6 bases and J gave up 6 bases, with 13 bases separating them. The germline V gene encodes CDR1 SGDLS and CDR2 YYNGEE. CDR3 DNA: TGTGCCAGCATCCAGTTAGCTCGCGAGCAGTACTTC. Translation: CASIQLAREQYF. The whole variable domain, filled in from reference TRBV9 and TRBJ2-7, reads DSGVTQTPKHLITATGQRVTLRCSPRSGDLSVYWYQQSLDQGLQFLIQYYNGEERAKGNILERFSAQQFPDLHSELNLSSLELGDSALYFCASIQLAREQYFGPGTRLTVT.

This clonotype was observed at least ten times. V usage is TRBV28 and J usage is TRBJ1-2, with TRBD1 identical over 8 bases. The CDR3 is 14 amino acids. The V and J ends lost 4 bases and 2 bases, in that order; junction bases with no gene match: 3. CDR1 MDHEN and CDR2 SYDVKM come from the germline V gene. The CDR3: CASSSGQGNYGYTF. The CDR3 coding sequence is TGTGCCAGCAGTTCTGGACAGGGCAACTATGGCTACACCTTC.

This rearrangement joins TRBV2 to TRBJ2-1, with 13 bases that match TRBD2. The CDR3 length is 15 residues. Germline CDR1 SNHLY, CDR2 FYNNEI. The trim removed 5 bases at V and 8 bases at J, leaving 6 bases unmatched. This CDR3 is CASSPTSGRLDEQFF. CDR3 sequence (DNA): TGTGCCAGCAGTCCGACTAGCGGGAGGTTGGATGAGCAGTTCTTC.

The V gene is TRBV11-1, the J gene TRBJ2-7; possible D gene TRBD2, 6 bases. Germline-derived CDR1 and CDR2 are SGHAT and FQDESV (reference sequence). V was cut by 5 bases and J by 2 bases, with 13 bases left in between. The CDR3 is 14 amino acids. The CDR3 coding sequence is TGTGCCAGCAGCCCCCGGGAGTCAACCTACGAGCAGTACTTC. Amino acids: CASSPRESTYEQYF.

Note on this clonotype: A much larger clonotype is one base distant, so this may be a read error. The CDR3 DNA reads TGTGCCTGCAGTTCCAACGACAGGGGGCTCCCCCGAGGGGGCGAGCAGTACTTC. Translating gives CACSSNDRGLPRGGEQYF. The chain links TRBV6-2 or TRBV6-3 to TRBJ2-7; 10 bases are a match to TRBD1. The CDR3 is made up of 18 amino acids. The V gene's germline CDR1 is MNHEY and CDR2 SVGEGT.

Regarding this clonotype: Given a much more abundant clone one base away, this may be a read error. The chain is built from TRBV27 and TRBJ2-7; the D is unclear. Germline assignment: CDR1 MNHEY and CDR2 SMNVEV (reference sequence). The CDR3 contains 15 residues. In nucleotides, the CDR3 is TGTGCCGGCAGTTTAGTAGGGCGAACGACCAACGAGCAGTACTTC. This translates into CAGSLVGRTTNEQYF.

This clonotype was observed at least ten times. The chain is built from TRBV2 and TRBJ2-1; 7 bases align to TRBD2. Germline V lookup: CDR1 SNHLY, CDR2 FYNNEI. The CDR3 length is 14 residues. V trimming: 5 bases; J trimming: 7 bases; junction bases outside the gene matches: 8. In DNA form, the CDR3 reads TGTGCCAGCAGTCTCGGGACTACCTTAAATGAGCAGTTCTTC. It codes for CASSLGTTLNEQFF.

This chain joins TRBV6-2 or TRBV6-3 and TRBJ1-2, with 9 bases lining up with TRBD1. Germline V CDR1 and CDR2: MNHEY, SVGEGT. There are 15 residues in the CDR3. The ends lost 4 bases at V and 6 bases at J; junction bases unmatched: 9. CDR3 nucleotide sequence: TGTGCCAGCAGTTCCCCCGGGACAGGGTGGAATGGCTACACCTTC. The encoded protein is CASSSPGTGWNGYTF.

At least ten counts were recorded for this clonotype. V usage is TRBV19 and J usage is TRBJ2-4; 9 nucleotides agree with TRBD2. Germline-derived CDR1 and CDR2 are LNHDA and SQIVND (reference sequence). The CDR3 covers 15 residues. The J segment lost 6 bases and the V segment lost 2 bases, leaving 5 bases of the junction unmatched. CDR3 DNA sequence: TGTGCCAGTAGTATACTGACTAGCGGTCGAAACATTCAGTACTTC. It specifies CASSILTSGRNIQYF.

This chain uses TRBV7-2 with TRBJ2-7, with 12 bases identical to TRBD2. CDR1 and CDR2 (germline): SGHTA, FQGNSA. V shed 4 bases, J shed 6 bases, and the junction held 10 bases outside the gene matches. This CDR3 contains 16 residues. The CDR3 reads CASSSQPLAGGGEQYF. In nucleotides, the CDR3 is TGTGCCAGCAGCTCTCAGCCCCTAGCGGGAGGGGGCGAGCAGTACTTC.

In this sample, this clonotype turned up many times. The J gene is TRBJ1-3, the V gene TRBV28, with D uncertain. CDR1 is MDHEN, CDR2 SYDVKM, per germline. The CDR3 contains 16 residues. The V and J ends lost 1 base and 2 bases respectively, with 12 bases between them. The CDR3 region has the DNA TGTGCCAGCAGTTTATATGTGGTAGACCCTGGAAACACCATATATTTT. This translates into CASSLYVVDPGNTIYF.

CDR3 loop: CAWNTGLAGGKETQYF. The CDR3 DNA reads as TGTGCCTGGAATACGGGACTAGCGGGAGGCAAAGAGACCCAGTACTTC. This rearrangement joins TRBV30 to TRBJ2-5, with TRBD2 identical over 15 bases. Trimming at V came to 4 bases and at J to 3 bases, leaving 6 bases not matched to a gene. Germline V lookup: CDR1 GTSNPN, CDR2 SVGIG (reference sequence). The CDR3 length is 16 residues.

This clonotype came up a few times. The genes are TRBV7-3 and TRBJ1-4; the D is unclear. V shed 3 bases and J shed 7 bases, with 15 bases lying between them. This CDR3 has 15 amino acids. Germline V lookup: CDR1 SGHTA, CDR2 FQGTGA. Written as DNA, the CDR3 is TGTGCCAGCAGCTTGAACTCTGGTAGCGGTGAAAAACTGTTTTTT. It codes for CASSLNSGSGEKLFF. The full variable domain, its missing parts supplied by reference TRBV7-3 and TRBJ1-4, is GAGVSQTPSNKVTEKGKYVELRCDPISGHTALYWYRQSLGQGPEFLIYFQGTGAADDSGLPNDRFFAVRPEGSVSTLKIQRTERGDSAVYLCASSLNSGSGEKLFFGSGTQLSVL.

This clonotype was found many times. This chain links TRBV12-3 or TRBV12-4 with TRBJ2-3, with TRBD2 identical over 11 bases. V lost 5 bases to trimming and J lost 4 bases; unmatched junction nucleotides: 5. This CDR3 is built from 15 residues. CDR3 loop: CASSPRLAGPDTQYF. The CDR3 DNA follows: TGTGCCAGCAGTCCTAGACTAGCGGGACCAGATACGCAGTATTTT.

This clonotype was observed at least ten times. This chain connects TRBV29-1 to TRBJ2-6, with unresolved D. The CDR3 is 13 residues long. Germline loops: CDR1 SQVTM, CDR2 ANQGSEA. With 4 bases removed from V and 4 bases from J, the gap between germline ends came to 8 bases. CDR3 sequence (DNA): TGCAGCGTTGCCGGGTCGGGGGCCAACGTCCTGACTTTC. The encoded protein is CSVAGSGANVLTF.

A few counts support this clonotype. The chain couples TRBV7-6 to TRBJ2-3, with 9 nucleotides matching TRBD2. Germline V lookup: CDR1 SGHVS, CDR2 FNYEAQ. J was trimmed by 2 bases and V by 5 bases; bases with no gene match: 8. This CDR3 region has 16 residues. The CDR3 here is CASSLTTSGYTDTQYF. The CDR3 nucleotides are TGTGCCAGCAGCCTAACGACTAGCGGTTACACAGATACGCAGTATTTT.

This clonotype was seen just once. The V call is TRBV24-1, the J call TRBJ2-5; D call uncertain. Germline V gene sequence: CDR1 KGHDR, CDR2 SFDVKD. V lost 6 bases and J lost 1, with 8 bases in between. The CDR3 is made up of 13 amino acids. The CDR3 protein is CATSLASQETQYF. CDR3 bases: TGTGCCACCAGTCTTGCCAGCCAAGAGACCCAGTACTTC.

For this clonotype: This clone may be a read error of a much larger clone one base away. The rearrangement joins TRBV30 to TRBJ1-5; D is unresolved. This CDR3 has 13 amino acids. Per germline, CDR1 GTSNPN and CDR2 SVGIG (reference sequence). In DNA, the CDR3 is TGTGCCCGGAGTTATCAAGGCAATCAGCCCCAGCATTTT. Translation: CARSYQGNQPQHF.

The sample holds many counts of this clonotype. The chain is built from TRBV11-2 and TRBJ2-3; D perhaps matches TRBD2 (5 bases). The CDR3 spans 15 residues. The germline gives CDR1 SGHAT, CDR2 FQNNGV. With 6 bases removed from V and 3 bases from J, the gap between germline ends came to 16 bases. CDR3 nucleotide sequence: TGTGCCAGCAGAGCTACGGGGAGTTGGACAGATACGCAGTATTTT. Protein product: CASRATGSWTDTQYF.

This clonotype was counted only a few times. The V gene is TRBV19, the J gene TRBJ2-2, with a possible D match to TRBD1 (6 bases). The CDR3 is 15 residues long. The ends were cut back, 6 bases at V and 4 bases at J, with 15 bases in the middle. Looked up from germline, CDR1 is LNHDA and CDR2 is SQIVND (reference sequence). CDR3 nucleotides: TGTGCCAGTAGCCGGACAGTTTCCGTCACCGGGGAGCTGTTTTTT. This translates into CASSRTVSVTGELFF.

This clonotype has just a few counts. A clone one base away is much larger, so this may be a read error. This chain links TRBV9 with TRBJ2-1; unclear D gene. Germline V gives CDR1 SGDLS, CDR2 YYNGEE. With 0 bases removed from V and 2 bases from J, the gap between germline ends came to 6 bases. The CDR3 contains 14 residues. This CDR3 is CASSVEGTYNEQFF. In DNA, the CDR3 is TGTGCCAGCAGCGTAGAGGGCACCTACAATGAGCAGTTCTTC.

This clonotype was counted between two and nine times. The rearrangement links TRBV28 to TRBJ2-7, with D possibly matching TRBD1 (5 bases). V gave up 5 bases and J gave up 3 bases, with 8 bases separating them. This CDR3 has 12 amino acids. Germline lookup yields CDR1 MDHEN and CDR2 SYDVKM. The CDR3 DNA reads TGTGCCAGCAGTACGGACATCTACGAGCAGTACTTC. Its translation is CASSTDIYEQYF.

This chain uses TRBV3-1 with TRBJ1-6; D is undetermined. V was clipped by 3 bases and J by 9 bases, with 9 bases between them. The CDR3 contains 13 residues. Germline CDR1 and CDR2: LGHDT and YNNKEL (reference sequence). The CDR3 region is CASSQVKASPLHF. Written as DNA, the CDR3 is TGTGCCAGCAGCCAGGTGAAGGCTTCACCCCTCCACTTT.

This clonotype came up many times. This chain connects TRBV7-2 to TRBJ2-5; TRBD2 might be the D (6 bases). The CDR3 contains 15 residues. V was trimmed by 5 bases and J by 1 base, leaving 14 bases between them. The germline V gene encodes CDR1 SGHTA and CDR2 FQGNSA. CDR3 nucleotide sequence: TGTGCCAGCAGCCCTGGAGGGCCCCGCCAAGAGACCCAGTACTTC. It is translated as CASSPGGPRQETQYF.

This clonotype has at least ten counts. This chain uses TRBV6-6 with TRBJ2-7; TRBD2 aligns across 7 bases. The length of the CDR3 is 14 residues. V lost 2 bases, J lost 6 bases, and 7 bases stayed unmatched. Germline V lookup: CDR1 MNHNY, CDR2 SVGAGI (reference sequence). Here the CDR3 reads CASSYEGGRSEQYF. In DNA, the CDR3 is TGTGCCAGCAGTTACGAGGGAGGGCGATCCGAGCAGTACTTC.

This clonotype was seen many times. The rearrangement links TRBV27 to TRBJ1-2; D gene ambiguous. The V and J ends lost 3 bases and 3 bases respectively, with 11 bases between them. In germline, CDR1 is MNHEY, CDR2 SMNVEV (reference sequence). The CDR3 is made up of 14 amino acids. CDR3 amino acids: CASSLEMTDYGYTF. As DNA, the CDR3 is TGTGCCAGCAGTTTGGAAATGACGGACTATGGCTACACCTTC.

This clonotype appeared many times. The chain links TRBV2 to TRBJ2-1, with TRBD2 identical over 9 bases. Germline-derived CDR1 and CDR2 are SNHLY and FYNNEI. The CDR3 loop spans 17 amino acids. Losses at the gene ends were 4 bases for V and 6 bases for J; bases not matched to a gene: 13. As DNA, the CDR3 is TGTGCCAGCAGTGTAGCTGTTAGCGGGAGAAAAAGCAATGAGCAGTTCTTC. It encodes CASSVAVSGRKSNEQFF.